Each of the 29 T cell receptor beta chains below was sequenced from the same sample in a study of T cell clonality in common variable immunodeficiency. Assay used: immunoSEQ multiplex PCR; TCRdb lists only in-frame clones, some missing. The sample contains approximately 34,000 clones, none of them singletons. Sequenced sample: peripheral blood mononuclear cells. Every receptor here comes from a person aged 18 to 69 in good health.

This clone came up many times. Read sequence stops 3 residues before the CDR3 end, and the germline J gene provides the missing end. The V gene is TRBV9, the J gene TRBJ2-1; 14 positions agree with TRBD2. The J segment lost 7 bases and the V segment lost 3 bases, leaving 3 bases of the junction unmatched. The germline V gene has CDR1 SGDLS and CDR2 YYNGEE. The CDR3 is 15 residues long. The CDR3 protein is CASSARTSGRNEQFF. The CDR3 bases that were read are TGTGCCAGCAGCGCCAGGACTAGCGGGAGGAATGAG.

This clone was observed at least ten times. The read terminates 3 residues before the CDR3 end, so the remaining end is supplied by the germline J gene. The chain has TRBV11-2 and TRBJ2-7; 12 bases are shared with TRBD2. The ends lost 5 bases at V and 0 bases at J; junction bases unmatched: 2. Germline lookup yields CDR1 SGHAT and CDR2 FQNNGV. The CDR3 length is 15 residues. CDR3 in amino acids: CASSPTSGSSYEQYF. CDR3 DNA (partial): TGTGCCAGCAGCCCGACTAGCGGGAGCTCCTACGAG.

This clone was picked up many times. The read ends 3 residues before the CDR3 terminus; that terminus is restored from the germline J gene. The chain uses TRBV20-1 and TRBJ2-7, with a tentative D call TRBD1 (5 bases). V was pared by 6 bases and J by 2 bases, with 14 bases between. The CDR3 extends over 13 amino acids. From germline, CDR1 is DFQATT and CDR2 SNEGSKA (reference sequence). The CDR3 bases that were read are TGCAGTGCCCGCAGGGAATCCACCTACGAG. Protein sequence: CSARRESTYE. The complete CDR3 sequence is CSARRESTYEQYF.

This clone was picked up many times. Read data end 3 residues before the CDR3 end; the end is taken from the germline J gene. The rearrangement uses TRBV18 and TRBJ2-5; 13 bases agree with TRBD2. CDR1 is KGHSH and CDR2 is LQKENI in the germline V gene. V shed 0 bases, J shed 5 bases, and the junction held 0 bases outside the gene matches. The CDR3 totals 15 residues. The CDR3 spells CASSPPGLAGETQYF. The CDR3 bases that were read are TGTGCCAGCTCACCACCGGGACTAGCGGGGGAGACC. Filled out from reference TRBV18 and TRBJ2-5, the complete variable domain reads NAGVMQNPRHLVRRRGQEARLRCSPMKGHSHVYWYRQLPEEGLKFMVYLQKENIIDESGMPKERFSAEFPKEGPSILRIQQVVRGDSAAYFCASSPPGLAGETQYFGPGTRLLVL.

Many counts were recorded for this clone. The read ends 3 residues shy of where the CDR3 ends; the end is completed using the germline J gene. The rearrangement links TRBV7-3 to TRBJ2-2; the D gene is possibly TRBD2 (5 bases). Germline values: CDR1 SGHTA, CDR2 FQGTGA. Trimming pared 0 bases from V and 0 bases from J, leaving 11 bases between. The CDR3 totals 17 residues. The CDR3 DNA, read in part, is TGTGCCAGCAGCTTAACTAGCCTCGGGGCGAACACCGGGGAG. Translating gives CASSLTSLGANTGE. The whole CDR3 sequence is CASSLTSLGANTGELFF.

This clone was detected ten times or more. The chain's CDR3 is CSARAPNTEAFF. Partial CDR3 DNA: TGCAGTGCTAGAGCTCCGAACACTGAA. The gene calls are TRBV20-1 and TRBJ1-1; the D is unclear. Coverage ceases 3 residues before the CDR3 finishes, and the germline J gene fills in the end. CDR1 and CDR2 from the germline V gene are DFQATT and SNEGSKA (reference sequence). The V end was cut by 1 base, the J end by 1 base, with 4 bases between. This CDR3 spans 12 amino acids.

This clone was picked up many times. The part of the CDR3 DNA that was read is TGTGCCTGGAGTGAGGAGGGGAGCTCCTACAATGAG. It translates to CAWSEEGSSYNE. The entire CDR3 sequence reads CAWSEEGSSYNEQFF. The gene calls are TRBV30 and TRBJ2-1; tentatively, D is TRBD2 (6 bases). Read sequence stops 3 residues before the CDR3 end, and the germline J gene provides the missing end. CDR3 length: 15 residues. The germline V gene has CDR1 GTSNPN and CDR2 SVGIG (reference sequence). The ends were cut back, 1 base at V and 0 bases at J, with 10 bases in the middle.

Comment on this clone: The sequenced fragment ends 3 residues before the CDR3 boundary, so the rest is inferred from the germline J gene. This chain links TRBV7-4 with TRBJ2-3, with 13 bases identical to TRBD2. The ends lost 9 bases at V and 6 bases at J; junction bases unmatched: 0. CDR1 and CDR2 (germline): SGHVT, SQSDAQ. This CDR3 contains 12 residues. The covered CDR3 bases are TGTGCCAGGACTAGCGGGAGGGATACG. This codes for CARTSGRDT. The full CDR3 sequence reads CARTSGRDTQYF. Supplemented by reference TRBV7-4 and TRBJ2-3, the full variable domain reads GAGVSQSPRYKVAKRGRDVALRCDSISGHVTLYWYRQTLGQGSEVLTYSQSDAQRDKSGRPSGRFSAERPERSVSTLKIQRTEQGDSAVYLCARTSGRDTQYFGPGTRLTVL.

This clone was counted at least ten times. An end of the junction does not agree with germline; a read error may underlie this. Sequencing ends 3 residues short of the CDR3 end; the germline J gene provides the rest. This chain joins TRBV4-2 and TRBJ1-2, with TRBD1 identical over 7 bases. Germline loops: CDR1 LGHNA, CDR2 YNFKEQ. This CDR3 comprises 15 residues. CDR3 protein: CASSQDQGVNWGYTF. CDR3 bases read: TGCGCCAGCAGCCAAGATCAGGGGGTGAATTGGGGC.

In this sample, this clone turned up many times. The CDR3 is cut off 3 residues early in the read; its end comes from the germline J gene. The chain uses TRBV29-1 and TRBJ1-4; perhaps TRBD1 as D (5 bases). The V gene lost 2 bases and the J gene lost 8 bases, with 12 bases spanning the gap. Per germline, CDR1 SQVTM and CDR2 ANQGSEA. CDR3 size: 13 residues. The CDR3 reads CSVELGDREKLFF. Incomplete CDR3 DNA: TGCAGCGTTGAATTGGGTGACAGAGAAAAA.

This clone occurred many times. CDR3 DNA, as far as it was read: TGTGCCAGCAGTCCCCGAGAGTTGGGGGGACCGCGGGATACG. This translates into CASSPRELGGPRDT. The full CDR3 protein is CASSPRELGGPRDTQYF. This chain links TRBV9 with TRBJ2-3; weak D call: TRBD2 (6 bases). The read falls 3 residues short of the CDR3 end, and the missing part is taken from the germline J gene. From germline, CDR1 is SGDLS and CDR2 YYNGEE. The length of the CDR3 is 17 residues. The V end was cut by 5 bases, the J end by 6 bases, with 25 bases between.

This clone was seen many times. The sequenced fragment ends 3 residues before the CDR3 boundary, so the rest is inferred from the germline J gene. V and J are TRBV19 and TRBJ1-3; possibly TRBD1 for D (6 bases). V lost 6 bases and J 2 bases, leaving 11 bases between the germline ends. Germline lookup yields CDR1 LNHDA and CDR2 SQIVND (reference sequence). CDR3 length: 14 amino acids. The CDR3 bases that were read are TGTGCCAGTAGCCCAGGGGCAGCTGGAAACACC. The encoded protein is CASSPGAAGNT. The CDR3, in full, reads CASSPGAAGNTIYF.

There are many counts of this clone. Read coverage stops 3 residues before the CDR3 terminus; the germline J gene supplies the remainder. The chain has TRBV20-1 and TRBJ2-5; 13 nucleotides agree with TRBD2. V gave up 2 bases and J gave up 4 bases; unmatched junction bases: 4. Germline V gene lookup returns CDR1 DFQATT and CDR2 SNEGSKA (reference sequence). The CDR3 spans 15 residues. The CDR3 spells CSARLLAGGRETQYF. CDR3 bases read: TGCAGTGCTAGATTACTAGCGGGGGGGCGAGAGACC.

This clone occurred many times. Coverage ceases 3 residues before the CDR3 finishes, and the germline J gene fills in the end. The chain has TRBV20-1 and TRBJ1-1; 10 positions agree with TRBD1. The V gene's germline CDR1 is DFQATT and CDR2 SNEGSKA (reference sequence). The CDR3 extends over 13 amino acids. CDR3 bases read: TGCAGTGCTAGTAAGGGACAGGGGTTTTGG. It is translated as CSASKGQGFW. The full CDR3 sequence reads CSASKGQGFWAFF.

Ten or more counts support this clone. Read sequence stops 3 residues before the CDR3 end, and the germline J gene provides the missing end. The V and J genes are TRBV7-2 and TRBJ2-5; D not certain. Germline CDR1 reads SGHTA; CDR2 reads FQGNSA. This CDR3 region has 14 residues. The V gene lost 2 bases and the J gene lost 4 bases, with 11 bases spanning the gap. The covered CDR3 bases are TGTGCCAGCAGCTTACGAGCTCCGGGAGAGACC. Its protein product is CASSLRAPGET. The entire CDR3 sequence reads CASSLRAPGETQYF. Combining the CDR3 with reference TRBV7-2 and TRBJ2-5 gives the whole variable domain GAGVSQSPSNKVTEKGKDVELRCDPISGHTALYWYRQSLGQGLEFLIYFQGNSAPDKSGLPSDRFSAERTGGSVSTLTIQRTQQEDSAVYLCASSLRAPGETQYFGPGTRLLVL.

This clone showed up many times. The missing CDR3 end, 3 residues past where the read stops, is filled in from the germline J gene. The chain joins TRBV18 to TRBJ2-7; D may match TRBD1 or TRBD2 (5 bases each). This CDR3 has 15 amino acids. Between the trimmed V and J ends, which lost 2 bases and 3 bases, there was a span of 14 bases. Looked up from germline, CDR1 is KGHSH and CDR2 is LQKENI. CDR3 DNA, as far as it was read: TGTGCCAGCTCACCAATGGGGCGAGGGAACTACGAG. Encoded protein: CASSPMGRGNYE. The full CDR3 sequence reads CASSPMGRGNYEQYF.

This clone was counted at least ten times. Read sequence stops 3 residues before the CDR3 end, and the germline J gene provides the missing end. This chain links TRBV24-1 with TRBJ2-3; D might be TRBD2 (6 bases). This CDR3 region has 15 residues. Trimming removed 5 bases from V and 2 bases from J, with 13 bases in between. Germline V gives CDR1 KGHDR, CDR2 SFDVKD. CDR3 bases read: TGTGCCACCAGTGTGCTAGCGAGAAACACAGATACG. It specifies CATSVLARNTDT. The CDR3, in full, reads CATSVLARNTDTQYF.

This clone was recorded many times. From the germline J gene comes the end of the CDR3, since the read stops 3 residues before it. V is TRBV12-3 or TRBV12-4 and J is TRBJ2-2; 11 positions agree with TRBD1. This CDR3 spans 17 amino acids. The V gene end was trimmed by 3 bases and the J gene end by 4 bases; junction bases not matched to a gene: 7. Partial CDR3 DNA: TGTGCCAGCAGTTTTCGGCCGGGACAGGGGGGCACCGGGGAG. This translates into CASSFRPGQGGTGE. The CDR3 in its entirety is CASSFRPGQGGTGELFF.

In this sample, this clone turned up many times. Coverage ceases 3 residues before the CDR3 finishes, and the germline J gene fills in the end. The V and J genes are TRBV10-1 and TRBJ1-3, with 8 bases aligning to TRBD1. The CDR3 consists of 18 residues. The germline CDR1 and CDR2 sequences are WNHNN and SYGVQD (reference sequence). The V segment lost 7 bases and the J segment 1 base; nucleotides outside the gene matches: 15. CDR3 sequence reads: CASNGGDYQGASGNTIYF. The CDR3 DNA, read in part, is TGCGCCAGCAATGGGGGGGATTACCAGGGGGCGTCTGGAAACACC.

This clone was counted ten times or more. The sequence runs out 3 residues before the end of the CDR3; the remainder is reconstructed from the germline J gene. V is TRBV19 and J is TRBJ1-5, with 7 bases lining up with TRBD1. The CDR3 extends over 15 amino acids. CDR1 and CDR2 (germline): LNHDA, SQIVND (reference sequence). V was clipped by 2 bases and J by 5 bases; unmatched bases: 6. Incomplete CDR3 DNA: TGTGCCAGTAGTATAACCGGGACAGACTATCAGCCC. Protein sequence: CASSITGTDYQP. The entire CDR3 reads CASSITGTDYQPQHF.

This clone was recorded many times. The DNA ends 3 residues before the CDR3 does, and the rest of the CDR3 is filled in from the germline J gene. The J gene is TRBJ1-5, the V gene TRBV7-8; D is undetermined. In germline, CDR1 is SGHVS, CDR2 FQNEAQ. Trimming took off 1 base at V and 4 bases at J, with 5 bases between the two ends. This CDR3 is built from 13 residues. The DNA read from the CDR3 is TGTGCCAGCAGCTTAGAGCTTAATCAGCCC. This codes for CASSLELNQP. The entire CDR3 is CASSLELNQPQHF.

In its sample, this clone was seen many times. The read terminates 3 residues ahead of where the CDR3 ends, so the germline J gene completes it. The chain links TRBV27 to TRBJ2-3; D unclear. V lost 0 bases and J 2 bases, leaving 6 bases between the germline ends. The CDR3 sequence is 14 residues long. CDR1 and CDR2 from the germline V gene are MNHEY and SMNVEV (reference sequence). The DNA read from the CDR3 is TGTGCCAGCAGTTTATCGTCTCCCACAGATACG. Translated, it gives CASSLSSPTDT. The CDR3 in full is CASSLSSPTDTQYF.

This clone was recorded many times. The CDR3 end is not reached by the read, which stops 3 residues before it; the germline J gene fills it in. The rearrangement uses TRBV7-2 and TRBJ2-3, with TRBD2 as a possible D gene (6 bases). The CDR3 has 13 residues. Per germline, CDR1 SGHTA and CDR2 FQGNSA. Trimming left V 2 bases short and J 6 bases short, with 9 bases between. The chain's CDR3 is CASSLLLADTQYF. CDR3 DNA (partial): TGTGCCAGCAGCTTACTTCTAGCGGATACG.

This clone came up many times. From the germline J gene comes the end of the CDR3, since the read stops 3 residues before it. This chain links TRBV7-2 with TRBJ2-4, with 8 bases identical to TRBD2. The ends lost 5 bases at V and 8 bases at J; junction bases unmatched: 2. The CDR3 consists of 12 residues. Germline CDR1 is SGHTA and CDR2 is FQGNSA. CDR3 protein: CASSPGGDIQYF. The sequenced part of the CDR3 DNA is TGTGCCAGCAGCCCCGGGGGGGACATT. The entire variable domain, with the rest obtained from reference TRBV7-2 and TRBJ2-4, is as follows: GAGVSQSPSNKVTEKGKDVELRCDPISGHTALYWYRQSLGQGLEFLIYFQGNSAPDKSGLPSDRFSAERTGGSVSTLTIQRTQQEDSAVYLCASSPGGDIQYFGAGTRLSVL.

This clone was counted ten times or more. The read terminates 3 residues ahead of where the CDR3 ends, so the germline J gene completes it. The genes are TRBV20-1 and TRBJ2-1; D remains ambiguous. Germline V gives CDR1 DFQATT, CDR2 SNEGSKA (reference sequence). V lost 5 bases and J lost 6, with 17 bases in between. The CDR3 consists of 14 residues. This chain's CDR3 is CSAGPRSRRNEQFF. CDR3 DNA (partial): TGCAGTGCTGGCCCGAGGTCCCGCCGCAATGAG.

As concerns this clone: The read stops 3 residues short of the end of the CDR3; the missing end is completed from the germline J gene. The chain couples TRBV6-4 to TRBJ1-4, with 11 nucleotides matching TRBD1. This CDR3 is built from 14 residues. Germline-derived CDR1 and CDR2 are MRHNA and SNTAGT. V trimming: 6 bases; J trimming: 8 bases; junction bases outside the gene matches: 5. Incomplete CDR3 DNA: TGTGCCAGCAGCAGGACAGGGGGCCGAGAAAAA. Translation: CASSRTGGREK. The entire CDR3 is CASSRTGGREKLFF.

This clone was counted at least ten times. The read is 3 residues too short to cover the CDR3 end, so that end is filled in from the germline J gene. V gene TRBV20-1 combines with J gene TRBJ2-7, with TRBD1 identical over 10 bases. Germline trimming cut 3 bases from V and 3 bases from J; bases unmatched to any gene: 11. CDR3 length equals 16 residues. Germline CDR1 is DFQATT and CDR2 is SNEGSKA (reference sequence). The CDR3 here is CSASSSTGGAIYEQYF. CDR3 DNA (partial): TGCAGTGCTAGTTCCTCGACAGGGGGCGCAATCTACGAG.

This clone came up many times. Sequencing ends 3 residues short of the CDR3 end; the germline J gene provides the rest. The V and J genes are TRBV6-2 or TRBV6-3 and TRBJ2-2; 8 bases map to TRBD2. The CDR3 length is 15 residues. Germline V lookup: CDR1 MNHEY, CDR2 SVGEGT. V dropped 11 bases and J dropped 0; count of bases not matched to a gene: 8. CDR3 bases read: TGTGCCTCTCAGGCGGGGGGCGCGAACACCGGGGAG. Encoded protein: CASQAGGANTGE. From start to end, the CDR3 is CASQAGGANTGELFF.

This clone came up many times. The CDR3: CATSRAHQGKPYNEQFF. Partial CDR3 DNA: TGTGCCACCAGCAGAGCGCATCAGGGAAAGCCCTACAATGAG. V usage is TRBV15 and J usage is TRBJ2-1, with a possible D match to TRBD1 (5 bases). From the germline J gene comes the end of the CDR3, since the read stops 3 residues before it. Germline V gene data show CDR1 as LNHNV and CDR2 as YYDKDF (reference sequence). The germline V and J ends were trimmed by 1 base and 2 bases, with 15 bases remaining between them. This CDR3 spans 17 amino acids.